This record concerns one TCR beta chain sequence. The sample belongs to a study of technical replicates of blood from a handful of donors. This table comes from immunoSEQ multiplex PCR, and its TCRdb copy is limited to in-frame clones, with some not included. The sample has around 60,000 clones; 80% to 95% are singletons. The CDR3 extends over 12 amino acids. Germline V gives CDR1 MNHEY, CDR2 SVGAGI. Trimming at V came to 8 bases and at J to 4 bases, leaving 4 bases not matched to a gene. This TCR derives from a human donor in good health. Some clones in this sample may be carry-over from other donors' samples. This chain uses TRBV6-5 with TRBJ1-1; 7 nucleotides match TRBD1. Source material: PBMCs. The CDR3 sequence is CASLGGVTEAFF. The CDR3 DNA follows: TGTGCCAGCCTAGGGGGCGTCACTGAAGCTTTCTTT.